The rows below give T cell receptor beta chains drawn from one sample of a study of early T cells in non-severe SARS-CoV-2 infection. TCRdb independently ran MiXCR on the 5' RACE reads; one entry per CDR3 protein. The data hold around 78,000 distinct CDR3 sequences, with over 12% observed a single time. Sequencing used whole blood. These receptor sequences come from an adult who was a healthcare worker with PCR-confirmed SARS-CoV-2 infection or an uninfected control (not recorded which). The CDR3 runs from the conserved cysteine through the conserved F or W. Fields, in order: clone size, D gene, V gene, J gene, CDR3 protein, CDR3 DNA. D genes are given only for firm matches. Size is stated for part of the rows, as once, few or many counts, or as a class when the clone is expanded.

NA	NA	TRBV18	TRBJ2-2	CASSPPRWVFGGELFF	TGTGCCAGCTCACCCCCCCGGTGGGTGTTTGGCGGGGAGCTGTTTTTT
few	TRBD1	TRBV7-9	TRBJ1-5	CASSLRGRDPQHF	TGTGCCAGCAGCTTGAGGGGGCGGGACCCCCAGCATTTT
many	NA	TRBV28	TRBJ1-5	CASSRALGRPQHF	TGTGCCAGCAGTCGCGCTCTAGGGCGGCCCCAGCATTTT
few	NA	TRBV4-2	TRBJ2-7	CASSQDQTYEQYF	TGTGCCAGCAGCCAAGATCAGACTTACGAGCAGTACTTC
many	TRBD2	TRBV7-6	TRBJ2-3	CASRLLAGGTDTQYF	TGTGCCAGCAGATTGCTAGCGGGAGGCACAGATACGCAGTATTTT
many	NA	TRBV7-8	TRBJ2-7	CASSLIGAAYEQYF	TGTGCCAGCAGCTTAATCGGGGCCGCCTACGAGCAGTACTTC
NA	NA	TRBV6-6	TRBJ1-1	CASRSTNTEAFF	TGTGCCAGCAGATCCACAAACACTGAAGCTTTCTTT
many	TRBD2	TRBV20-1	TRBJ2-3	CSAGGTSGVIGVDTQYF	TGCAGTGCCGGGGGGACTAGCGGGGTGATCGGTGTAGATACGCAGTATTTT
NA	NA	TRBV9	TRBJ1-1	CASSGPDSAGAFF	TGTGCCAGCAGCGGACCAGATTCGGCGGGAGCTTTCTTT
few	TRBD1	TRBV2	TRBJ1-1	CASRLTGQGDTEAFF	TGTGCCAGCAGGCTTACGGGACAGGGAGATACTGAAGCTTTCTTT
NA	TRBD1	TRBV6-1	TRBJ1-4	CASSEASGQGNEKLFF	TGTGCCAGCAGTGAAGCGTCAGGACAGGGTAATGAAAAACTGTTTTTT
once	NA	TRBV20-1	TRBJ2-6	CSARRDGTSGANVLTF	TGCAGTGCTAGACGCGACGGGACCTCTGGGGCCAACGTCCTGACTTTC
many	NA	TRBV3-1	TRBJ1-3	CASSQEGHTIYF	TGTGCCAGCAGCCAAGAGGGGCACACCATATATTTT
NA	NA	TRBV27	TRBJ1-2	CASSLLGRGYGYTF	TGTGCCAGCAGTTTATTAGGCAGGGGCTATGGCTACACCTTC
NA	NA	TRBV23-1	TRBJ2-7	CASKRTGPSGPGEQYF	TGCGCCAGCAAGAGGACAGGCCCGAGCGGGCCCGGCGAGCAGTACTTC
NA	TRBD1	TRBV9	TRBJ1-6	CASSRDREDSPLHF	TGTGCCAGCAGCAGGGACAGGGAGGATTCACCCCTCCACTTT
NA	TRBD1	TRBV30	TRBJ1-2	CAWSEQGASRTYGYTF	TGTGCCTGGAGTGAACAGGGGGCCTCGCGAACTTATGGCTACACCTTC
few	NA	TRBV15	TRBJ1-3	CATSGLSSGNTIYF	TGTGCCACCAGCGGACTGAGCTCTGGAAACACCATATATTTT
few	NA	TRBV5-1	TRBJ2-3	CASSLAENTQYF	TGCGCCAGCAGCTTGGCCGAAAATACGCAGTATTTT
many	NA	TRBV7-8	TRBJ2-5	CASSLKRQIQETQYF	TGTGCCAGCAGCTTAAAAAGACAGATCCAAGAGACCCAGTACTTC
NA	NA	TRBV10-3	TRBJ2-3	CAISESAGTDTQYF	TGTGCCATCAGTGAGTCGGCGGGGACAGATACGCAGTATTTT
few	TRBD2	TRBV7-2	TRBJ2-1	CASSLSGGRAGHEQFF	TGTGCCAGCAGCTTATCTGGCGGGAGGGCCGGGCATGAGCAGTTCTTC
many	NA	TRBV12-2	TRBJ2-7	CASRLACPIGPYEQYF	TGTGCAAGTCGCTTAGCGTGTCCAATTGGTCCATACGAGCAGTACTTC
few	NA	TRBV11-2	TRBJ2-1	CASSPLPGEANEQFF	TGTGCCAGCAGCCCACTACCGGGGGAAGCGAATGAGCAGTTCTTC
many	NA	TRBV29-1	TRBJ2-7	CSVEGRTEYEQYF	TGCAGCGTTGAGGGGAGAACAGAGTACGAGCAGTACTTC
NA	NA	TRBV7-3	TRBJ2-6	CASSLRGMGSGANVLTF	TGTGCCAGCAGCTTAAGAGGGATGGGCTCTGGGGCCAACGTCCTGACTTTC
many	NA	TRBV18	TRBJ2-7	CASSLRQGIDEQYF	TGTGCCAGCTCCCTGAGGCAGGGCATCGACGAGCAGTACTTC
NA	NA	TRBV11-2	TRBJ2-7	CASSRRELVSEQYF	TGTGCCAGTTCCCGCCGAGAACTCGTCTCCGAGCAGTACTTC
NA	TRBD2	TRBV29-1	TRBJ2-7	CSVEGGRAGGTYEQYF	TGCAGCGTTGAAGGTGGTCGGGCGGGAGGAACTTACGAGCAGTACTTC
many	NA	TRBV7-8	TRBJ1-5	CASTYSLDPSNQPQHF	TGTGCCAGCACATACTCACTAGACCCTAGCAATCAGCCCCAGCATTTT
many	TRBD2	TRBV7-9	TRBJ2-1	CASSPMVAGGYNEQFF	TGTGCCAGCAGCCCAATGGTAGCGGGAGGGTACAATGAGCAGTTCTTC
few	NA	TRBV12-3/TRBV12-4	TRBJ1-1	CASSALTNTEAFF	TGTGCCAGCAGTGCCCTCACGAACACTGAAGCTTTCTTT
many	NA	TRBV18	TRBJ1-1	CASSPIEGRWDTEAFF	TGTGCCAGCTCACCTATCGAGGGGAGGTGGGACACTGAAGCTTTCTTT
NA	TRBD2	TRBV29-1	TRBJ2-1	CSVSGTSGSNEQFF	TGCAGCGTATCCGGGACTAGCGGGAGTAACGAGCAGTTCTTC
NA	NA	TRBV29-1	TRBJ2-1	CSVVRQQNNEQFF	TGCAGCGTTGTAAGACAACAAAACAATGAGCAGTTCTTC
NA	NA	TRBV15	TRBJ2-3	CATSRDPGADTQYF	TGTGCCACCAGCAGAGATCCGGGGGCAGATACGCAGTATTTT
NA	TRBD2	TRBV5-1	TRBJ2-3	CASSPRTSGTDTQYF	TGCGCCAGCAGCCCACGGACTAGCGGCACAGATACGCAGTATTTT
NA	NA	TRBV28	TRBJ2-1	CASSLSRKSNEQFF	TGTGCCAGCAGCCTTAGCAGGAAGAGTAATGAGCAGTTCTTC
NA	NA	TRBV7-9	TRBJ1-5	CASSLGTTQPQHF	TGTGCCAGCAGCTTGGGGACCACTCAGCCCCAGCATTTT
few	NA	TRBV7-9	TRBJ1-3	CASSLVGTTGSTIYF	TGTGCCAGCAGCTTAGTTGGGACAACGGGATCCACCATATATTTT
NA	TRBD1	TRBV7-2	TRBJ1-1	CASRGTGREAFF	TGTGCCAGCCGAGGGACAGGGAGAGAAGCTTTCTTT
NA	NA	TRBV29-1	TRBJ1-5	CSVELGFNQPQHF	TGCAGCGTTGAACTGGGATTCAATCAGCCCCAGCATTTT
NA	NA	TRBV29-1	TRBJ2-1	CSSLGGAVSNEQFF	TGCAGCTCCTTGGGGGGGGCGGTTTCCAATGAGCAGTTCTTC
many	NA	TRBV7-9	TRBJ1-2	CASSLALRTGRKYGYTF	TGTGCCAGCAGCTTAGCGCTTAGGACCGGAAGGAAGTATGGCTACACCTTC
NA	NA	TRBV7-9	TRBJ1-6	CVSSPVGGSPLHF	TGTGTCAGCAGCCCGGTGGGGGGTTCACCCCTCCACTTT
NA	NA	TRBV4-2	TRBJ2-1	CASSQVGTASLEQFF	TGTGCCAGCAGCCAAGTCGGAACAGCGTCCTTAGAGCAGTTCTTC
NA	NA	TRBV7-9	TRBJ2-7	CASSLPPHQGNNEQYF	TGTGCCAGCAGCTTGCCCCCTCACCAGGGGAACAACGAGCAGTACTTC
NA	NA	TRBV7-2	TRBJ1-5	CASSLDGIQPQHF	TGTGCCAGCAGCTTAGACGGGATCCAGCCCCAGCATTTT
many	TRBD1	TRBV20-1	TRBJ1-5	CSARGRGIASNQPQHF	TGCAGTGCTAGAGGCAGGGGGATTGCTAGCAATCAGCCCCAGCATTTT